Sequencing of this T cell receptor (beta chain) was carried out in a study of Graves' ophthalmopathy and Graves' hyperthyroidism. Amplified material comprised TCR beta CDR3 regions derived from RNA transcripts. HTBI-primed RT-PCR formed the first round, and a multiplex PCR formed the second. MiXCR, run by TCRdb on the multiplex PCR reads, gives a single entry per CDR3 protein. Among roughly 600,000 distinct CDR3 sequences listed, about two fifths were seen once. Only one count was recorded for this clonotype. The CDR3 is 23 amino acids. Germline V lookup: CDR1 ENHRY, CDR2 SYGVKD. With 6 bases clipped from V and 1 base from J, the junction kept 31 bases outside the gene matches.

This TCR was sampled from an adult man with Graves' hyperthyroidism. The V and J genes are TRBV10-3 and TRBJ1-1; 8 bases agree with TRBD1. The sample was peripheral blood or thyroid tissue (not recorded which). The CDR3 DNA reads TGTGCCATCAGCGCCCGGTCGGGACCGTTAACCGGCTTGGTGACAGGGGCGAACACTGAAGCTTTCTTT. Translating gives CAISARSGPLTGLVTGANTEAFF.